This T cell receptor (beta chain) was profiled in a study of molecular identifiers for immune sequencing clone quantification. Study as a whole: RNA from approximately 20,000 or 98,000 naive CD8 cells was split five ways in replicates, with four sequenced.

TCRdb re-called the PCR reads with MiXCR, one entry per CDR3 protein. The sample holds approximately 500,000 distinct CDR3 sequences; less than 30% are singletons and the top ten take about 0.75%. The CDR3 is made up of 15 amino acids. Germline V gene data show CDR1 as MNHEY and CDR2 as SVGEGT. V lost 2 bases and J lost 4, with 14 bases in between. Libraries from naive CD8 cells were generated from around 18,000 to 910,000 sorted cells (with 10%, 30% or 50% RNA). Sorting recovered naive CD8 T cells on a CD8+CD4-CCR7+CD45RA+ profile. This clonotype was detected ten times or more. Material: naive CD8+ T cells from blood, with Jurkat cell RNA spiked in. Noted subset: FACS-sorted CD8+CD4-CCR7+CD45RA+ naive T cells. The genes are TRBV6-2 or TRBV6-3 and TRBJ2-5; tentatively, D is TRBD2 (5 bases). The TCR comes from a human donor in good health. Some libraries in this study had Jurkat cell RNA spiked in. In DNA form, the CDR3 reads TGTGCCAGCAGTTACACAGAATTGGCGGGAGAGACCCAGTACTTC. Protein product: CASSYTELAGETQYF.